What follows describes a single T cell receptor (beta chain). No antigen is known for it. This CDR3 has 15 residues. Trimming took 3 bases from V and 5 from J, leaving 15 bases between them. Germline CDR1 reads LGHNA; CDR2 reads YSLEER. The record originates from a study of T cell repertoires in cytomegalovirus infection. TCRdb reprocessed the reads via MiXCR and lists one record per CDR3 protein. The table has hundreds of thousands of distinct CDR3 sequences, around 30% seen once; the top ten hold 15% to 20%. Overall study results and limits: Ex vivo, HLA-C-restricted CMV-specific TCR beta clonotypes prevailed over the rest of the response.

The sample in question was cultured PBMCs, obtained from culture after CMV antigen stimulation. This chain uses TRBV4-3 with TRBJ2-3, with a tentative D call TRBD2 (5 bases). The sequence was obtained from a human donor in good health (CMV status not recorded). Some clones in this sample may be carry-over from other donors' samples. The CDR3 bases are TGCGCCAGCAGCCAGAGGGATAGGGCGGGAGATACGCAGTATTTT. Encoded protein: CASSQRDRAGDTQYF.